This entry describes one T cell receptor beta chain. Its antigen remains unknown. Before sequencing took place, the ViraFEST assay used viral peptide pools to expand antigen-specific CD4+ T cells. Isolation of CD4+ T cells took place after 10 days of culture. People in the vaccine group had not been infected with SARS-CoV-2 before, and their nucleocapsid antibodies were negative. This sample was included in a study of vaccination effects on CD4 cells after COVID-19. Some clones are missing from TCRdb's copy, which holds only in-frame ones; the method was immunoSEQ multiplex PCR. This table holds roughly 35,000 clones, 66% found once. Germline V lookup: CDR1 GTSNPN, CDR2 SVGIG (reference sequence). Trimming stripped 4 bases from V and 2 bases from J, with 8 bases between. This CDR3 comprises 12 residues.

This sample comprised CD4+ T cells from PBMCs cultured with HCoV-OC43 spike peptides, obtained before COVID-19 vaccination. Documented subset: HCoV-OC43 spike overlapping peptide pool stimulation. This TCR derives from a human donor who received a COVID-19 vaccine. The chain employs TRBV30 and TRBJ1-2; a weak D match, TRBD1 (5 bases). The CDR3 sequence: CAWTRDNYGYTF. The DNA for the CDR3 is TGTGCCTGGACCCGGGACAACTATGGCTACACCTTC. The whole variable domain, remainder taken from reference TRBV30 and TRBJ1-2, is SQTIHQWPATLVQPVGSPLSLECTVEGTSNPNLYWYRQAAGRGLQLLFYSVGIGQISSEVPQNLSASRPQDRQFILSSKKLLLSDSGFYLCAWTRDNYGYTFGSGTRLTVV.